These 14 T cell receptor beta chains originate from one sample sequenced in a study of cytomegalovirus exposure and HLA in healthy donors listed by TCRdb under 2017. The library was built by means of the immunoSEQ multiplex PCR assay. The multiplex PCR relied on a mix of 60 forward primers for TCR Vbeta segments and 13 reverse primers for TCR Jbeta segments. TCRdb took this table from immuneACCESS and kept in-frame rearrangements with V and J called. Such tables lack part of the clones; where checked against another copy, unresolved V genes explain under half of the gap, and the rest is unexplained. Counted in this sample were 85,000 to 130,000 clones; roughly three quarters of them appeared once. Of the sample, 4% falls within the top ten clones. The material sequenced was PBMCs. The receptors shown here come from a woman aged 45-65 years in good health and CMV-seropositive.

This rearrangement joins TRBV27 to TRBJ2-2, with D possibly matching TRBD2 (5 bases). Trimming pared 1 base from V and 0 bases from J, leaving 12 bases between. CDR1 MNHEY and CDR2 SMNVEV come from the germline V gene (reference sequence). The CDR3 length is 17 residues. In DNA form, the CDR3 reads TGTGCCAGCAGTTTATACCCGACTAATGCGAACACCGGGGAGCTGTTTTTT. As protein: CASSLYPTNANTGELFF.

CDR3 sequence reads: CASSVGGGRDRTEAFF. The CDR3 region has the DNA TGTGCCAGCAGCGTAGGCGGGGGACGAGATCGAACTGAAGCTTTCTTT. The chain links TRBV9 to TRBJ1-1, with D perhaps TRBD1 (5 bases). Trimming shortened V by 0 bases and J by 5 bases, and 17 bases separated the two germline ends. CDR3 length: 16 amino acids. In germline, CDR1 is SGDLS, CDR2 YYNGEE.

This clone was counted a few times. In DNA, the CDR3 is TGCGCCAGCAGCCAAGCGTCCGGGACAGGGAACTATGGCTACACCTTC. As protein: CASSQASGTGNYGYTF. The chain couples TRBV4-1 to TRBJ1-2, with 9 nucleotides matching TRBD1. The germline V gene has CDR1 MGHRA and CDR2 YSYEKL. The CDR3 length is 16 residues. V shed 1 base, J shed 2 bases, and the junction held 5 bases outside the gene matches.

This chain links TRBV6-5 with TRBJ2-2; D might be TRBD2 (6 bases). Germline-derived CDR1 and CDR2 are MNHEY and SVGAGI. The CDR3 has 16 amino acids. V dropped 1 base and J dropped 0 bases, with 9 bases sitting between them. The DNA of the CDR3 is TGTGCCAGCAGTTACTTTAGCGGTTCGAACACCGGGGAGCTGTTTTTT. It encodes CASSYFSGSNTGELFF.

This clone was counted a few times. The rearrangement links TRBV2 to TRBJ1-5, with a possible D match to TRBD1 (6 bases). CDR3 length: 15 residues. Trimming took off 6 bases at V and 3 bases at J, with 15 bases between the two ends. Germline CDR1 reads SNHLY; CDR2 reads FYNNEI. The CDR3 protein is CASRISGEPNQPQHF. CDR3 nucleotides: TGTGCCAGCAGGATCTCAGGGGAACCCAATCAGCCCCAGCATTTT.

The V call is TRBV2, the J call TRBJ1-1; the match to TRBD1 covers 10 bases. The V and J ends lost 3 bases and 0 bases, in that order; junction bases with no gene match: 13. CDR1 and CDR2 (germline): SNHLY, FYNNEI. The CDR3 spans 19 residues. CDR3 sequence reads: CASSEFPGQGLYMNTEAFF. CDR3 DNA: TGTGCCAGCAGTGAGTTCCCGGGACAGGGGTTGTACATGAACACTGAAGCTTTCTTT.

The chain couples TRBV6-1 to TRBJ1-5; D not resolved. V lost 3 bases and J lost 4, with 7 bases in between. There are 13 residues in the CDR3. From germline, CDR1 is MNHNS and CDR2 SASEGT. The CDR3 DNA follows: TGTGCCAGCAGTGAGTCCGTTAATCAGCCCCAGCATTTT. It translates to CASSESVNQPQHF.

The V gene is TRBV19, the J gene TRBJ2-7, with TRBD2 matching 10 bases. Germline assignment: CDR1 LNHDA and CDR2 SQIVND (reference sequence). The CDR3 totals 14 residues. The trim removed 5 bases at V and 2 bases at J, leaving 3 bases unmatched. In DNA, the CDR3 is TGTGCCAGTAGTCTAGCGGGAGTGACCTACGAGCAGTACTTC. Amino acid sequence: CASSLAGVTYEQYF.

This chain links TRBV18 with TRBJ1-2; 8 bases align to TRBD1. J was trimmed by 8 bases and V by 6 bases; bases with no gene match: 2. The germline V gene encodes CDR1 KGHSH and CDR2 LQKENI. The length of the CDR3 is 11 residues. The CDR3 DNA reads TGTGCCAGCTCGACAGGGGACGGCTACACCTTC. As protein: CASSTGDGYTF.

The genes are TRBV6-1 and TRBJ2-7; D might be TRBD1 (6 bases). Between the trimmed V and J ends, which lost 4 bases and 3 bases, there was a span of 10 bases. The CDR3 covers 13 residues. Germline V gene lookup returns CDR1 MNHNS and CDR2 SASEGT. In DNA form, the CDR3 reads TGTGCCAGCAGTGGGACAGAGCGCTACGAGCAGTACTTC. Encoded protein: CASSGTERYEQYF.

CDR3 loop: CASSDSSGGGNNEQFF. The CDR3 DNA follows: TGTGCCAGCAGTGACTCGAGCGGCGGGGGTAACAATGAGCAGTTCTTC. The rearrangement links TRBV6-4 to TRBJ2-1; 7 bases agree with TRBD2. The CDR3 sequence is 16 residues long. Germline V gene lookup returns CDR1 MRHNA and CDR2 SNTAGT. V dropped 0 bases and J dropped 5; count of bases not matched to a gene: 7.

The chain links TRBV5-1 to TRBJ1-5, with TRBD1 as a possible D gene (5 bases). The CDR3 has 15 residues. CDR1 is SGHRS and CDR2 is YFSETQ in the germline V gene. Trimming removed 1 base from V and 1 base from J, with 9 bases in between. The CDR3 sequence: CASSLYPGSNQPQHF. CDR3 nucleotides: TGCGCCAGCAGCTTGTATCCAGGGAGCAATCAGCCCCAGCATTTT.

A few counts support this clone. This chain connects TRBV19 to TRBJ1-1; TRBD1 matches 7 bases. The germline V gene has CDR1 LNHDA and CDR2 SQIVND (reference sequence). The CDR3 consists of 12 residues. The ends lost 8 bases at V and 6 bases at J; junction bases unmatched: 6. CDR3 bases: TGTGCCAGTGCCGACAGGGTCTCTGAAGCTTTCTTT. It codes for CASADRVSEAFF. Full variable domain (rest looked up from reference TRBV19 and TRBJ1-1): DGGITQSPKYLFRKEGQNVTLSCEQNLNHDAMYWYRQDPGQGLRLIYYSQIVNDFQKGDIAEGYSVSREKKESFPLTVTSAQKNPTAFYLCASADRVSEAFFGQGTRLTVV.

This clone was recorded once. The CDR3, as DNA: TGTGCCAGCAGCCCCACACTAGCGTGGACCTACAATGAGCAGTTCTTC. Translated, it gives CASSPTLAWTYNEQFF. The V gene is TRBV11-3, the J gene TRBJ2-1; the match to TRBD2 covers 7 bases. The CDR3 length is 16 residues. With 5 bases clipped from V and 2 bases from J, the junction kept 9 bases outside the gene matches. From germline, CDR1 is SGHNT and CDR2 YENEEA.